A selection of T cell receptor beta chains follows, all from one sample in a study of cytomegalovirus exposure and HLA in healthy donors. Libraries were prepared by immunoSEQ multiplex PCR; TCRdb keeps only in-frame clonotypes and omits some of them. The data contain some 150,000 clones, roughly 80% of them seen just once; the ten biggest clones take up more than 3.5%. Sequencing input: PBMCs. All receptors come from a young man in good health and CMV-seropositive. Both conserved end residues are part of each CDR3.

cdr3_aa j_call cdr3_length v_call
CASGNPGIETQYF TRBJ2-5 13 TRBV6-1
CAGNPGQGYIQYF TRBJ2-4 13 TRBV30
CASRLLVLSSYEQYF TRBJ2-7 15 TRBV6-1
CASSRGTGEVNEQYF TRBJ2-7 15 TRBV7-2
CASSLGRTGVGEQYF TRBJ2-7 15 TRBV11-2
CASSSRDRAYEQYF TRBJ2-7 14 TRBV19
CASSTGVMRQPQHF TRBJ1-5 14 TRBV6-6
CASSRGQGDSYKQYF TRBJ2-7 15 TRBV19
CASSGYVNTEAFF TRBJ1-1 13 TRBV19
CASSPLRDFNEQFF TRBJ2-1 14 TRBV28